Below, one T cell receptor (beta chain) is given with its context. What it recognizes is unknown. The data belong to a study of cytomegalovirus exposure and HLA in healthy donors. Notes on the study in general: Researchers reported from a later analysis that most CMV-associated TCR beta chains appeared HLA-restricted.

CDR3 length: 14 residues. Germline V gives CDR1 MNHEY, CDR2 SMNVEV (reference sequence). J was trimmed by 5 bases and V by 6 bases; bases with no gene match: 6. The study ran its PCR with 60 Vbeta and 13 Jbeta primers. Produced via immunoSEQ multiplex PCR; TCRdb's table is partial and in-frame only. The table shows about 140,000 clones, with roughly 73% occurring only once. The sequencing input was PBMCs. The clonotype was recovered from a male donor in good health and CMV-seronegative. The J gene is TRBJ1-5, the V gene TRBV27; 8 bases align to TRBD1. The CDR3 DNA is TGTGCCAGCAGCGCCGACAGGGGATATCAGCCCCAGCATTTT. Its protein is CASSADRGYQPQHF.